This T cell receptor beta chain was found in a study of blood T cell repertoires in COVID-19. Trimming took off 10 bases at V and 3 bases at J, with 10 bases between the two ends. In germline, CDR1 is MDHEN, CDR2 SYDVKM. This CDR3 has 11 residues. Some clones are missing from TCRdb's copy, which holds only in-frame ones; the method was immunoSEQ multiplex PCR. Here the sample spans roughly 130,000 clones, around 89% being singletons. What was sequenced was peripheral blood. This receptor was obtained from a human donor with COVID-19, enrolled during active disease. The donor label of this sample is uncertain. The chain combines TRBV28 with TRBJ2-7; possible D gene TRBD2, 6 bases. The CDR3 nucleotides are TGTGCCACCCGGGGGTACTACGAGCAGTACTTC. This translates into CATRGYYEQYF.